This T cell receptor beta chain was identified during a study of OX40 agonist ivuxolimab in advanced cancers. The study, taken as a whole, reports: The study did not work out the antigen specificity of the expanded peripheral T cells. Clonal expansion was seen in CD4+ and CD8+ blood T cells by week 6 at 0.1 to 3.0 mg/kg.

The investigators sampled blood at baseline, at cycle 4 day 1, and at cycle 7 day 1. Clones were read by immunoSEQ multiplex PCR, and TCRdb kept only the in-frame ones, dropping some. The data hold roughly 70,000 clones, with about 82% observed a single time. About this clone: Antigen unknown.

Here the sequenced sample was CD4+ or CD8+ T cells sorted from blood, taken in a trial of the OX40 agonist ivuxolimab. This receptor was identified in an adult with an advanced solid tumor such as melanoma, head and neck, liver or kidney cancer.

CDR3: CASSLNYGYTF. The DNA of the CDR3 is TGTGCCAGCAGTCTTAACTATGGCTACACCTTC. The chain recombines TRBV6-5 with TRBJ1-2; D is uncertain. From germline, CDR1 is MNHEY and CDR2 SVGAGI. Trimming shortened V by 5 bases and J by 1 base, and 2 bases separated the two germline ends. The CDR3 contains 11 residues.